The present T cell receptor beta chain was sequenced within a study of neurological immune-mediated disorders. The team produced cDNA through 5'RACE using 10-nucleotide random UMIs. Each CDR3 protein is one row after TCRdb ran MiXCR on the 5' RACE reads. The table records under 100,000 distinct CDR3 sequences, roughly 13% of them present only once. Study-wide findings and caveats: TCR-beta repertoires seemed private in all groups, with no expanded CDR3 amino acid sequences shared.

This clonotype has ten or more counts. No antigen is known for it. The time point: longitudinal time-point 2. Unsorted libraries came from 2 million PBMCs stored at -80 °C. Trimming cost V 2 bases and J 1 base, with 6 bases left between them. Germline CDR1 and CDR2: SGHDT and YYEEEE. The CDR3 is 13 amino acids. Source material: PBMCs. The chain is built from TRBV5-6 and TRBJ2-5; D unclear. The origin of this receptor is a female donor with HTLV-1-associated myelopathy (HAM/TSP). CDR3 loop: CASSLSSQETQYF. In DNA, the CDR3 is TGTGCCAGCAGCTTATCTAGCCAAGAGACCCAGTACTTC.